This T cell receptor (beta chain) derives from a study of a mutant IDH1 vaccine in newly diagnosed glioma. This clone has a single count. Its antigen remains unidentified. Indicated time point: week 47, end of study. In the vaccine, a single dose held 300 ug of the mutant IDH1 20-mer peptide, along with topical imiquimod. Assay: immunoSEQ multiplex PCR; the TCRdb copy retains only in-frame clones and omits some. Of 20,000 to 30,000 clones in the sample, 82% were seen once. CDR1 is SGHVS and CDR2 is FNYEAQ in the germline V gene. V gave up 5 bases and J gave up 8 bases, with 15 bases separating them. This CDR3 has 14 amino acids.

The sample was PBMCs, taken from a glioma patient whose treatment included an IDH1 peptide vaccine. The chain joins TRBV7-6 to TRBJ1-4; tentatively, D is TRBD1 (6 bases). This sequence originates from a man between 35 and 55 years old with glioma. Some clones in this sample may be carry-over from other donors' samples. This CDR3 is CASSTTGYHEKLFF. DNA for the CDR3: TGTGCCAGCAGCACAACAGGGTACCACGAAAAACTGTTTTTT.